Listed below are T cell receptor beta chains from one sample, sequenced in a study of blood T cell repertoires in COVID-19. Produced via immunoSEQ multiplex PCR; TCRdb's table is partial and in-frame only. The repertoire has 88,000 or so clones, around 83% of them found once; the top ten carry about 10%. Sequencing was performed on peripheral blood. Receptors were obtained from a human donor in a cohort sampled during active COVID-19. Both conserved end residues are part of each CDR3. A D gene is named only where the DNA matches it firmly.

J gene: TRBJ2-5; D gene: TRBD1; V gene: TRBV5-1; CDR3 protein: CASSWTGGTVTQYF
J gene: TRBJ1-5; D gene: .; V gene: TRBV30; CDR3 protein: CAWSVSATAADQPQHF
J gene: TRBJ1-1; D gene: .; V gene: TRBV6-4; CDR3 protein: CASSDSGRSEAFF
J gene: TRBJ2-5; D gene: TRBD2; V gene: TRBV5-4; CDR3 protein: CASSLTGGPQETQYF
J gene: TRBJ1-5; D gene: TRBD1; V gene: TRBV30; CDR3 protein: CAWSVRDRENQPQHF
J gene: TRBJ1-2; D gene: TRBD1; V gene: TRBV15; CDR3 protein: CATRTGRGHAYGYTF
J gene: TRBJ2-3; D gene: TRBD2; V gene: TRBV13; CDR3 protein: CASSRWSSGVPGWQYF
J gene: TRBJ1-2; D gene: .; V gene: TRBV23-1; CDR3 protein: CASSPPGSGYTF
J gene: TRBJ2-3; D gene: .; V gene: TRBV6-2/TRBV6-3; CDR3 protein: CASSYGAGSTDTQYF
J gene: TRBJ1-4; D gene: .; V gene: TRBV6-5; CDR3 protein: CASGQGATNEKLFF
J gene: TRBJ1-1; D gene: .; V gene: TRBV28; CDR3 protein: CASSLTGNTEAFF
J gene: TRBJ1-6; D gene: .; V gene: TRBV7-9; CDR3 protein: CASSLEAFSPLHF
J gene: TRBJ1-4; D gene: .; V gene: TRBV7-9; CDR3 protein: CASSLGGRGTNEKLFF
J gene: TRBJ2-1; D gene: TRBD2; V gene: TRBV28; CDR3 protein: CASSLWTAGGPNEQFF
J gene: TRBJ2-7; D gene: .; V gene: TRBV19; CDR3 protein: CASSPGGGYEQYF
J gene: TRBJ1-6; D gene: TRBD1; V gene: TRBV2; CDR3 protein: CASERQGGSPLHF
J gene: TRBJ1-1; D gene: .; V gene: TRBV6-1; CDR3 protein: CASSETWRSTEAFF
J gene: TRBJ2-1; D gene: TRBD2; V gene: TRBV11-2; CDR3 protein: CASSLVLAANNEQFF
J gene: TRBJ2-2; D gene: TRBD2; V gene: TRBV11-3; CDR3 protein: CASSPRTSANTGELFF
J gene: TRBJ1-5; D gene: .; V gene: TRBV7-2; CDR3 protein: CASSRGGNQPQHF
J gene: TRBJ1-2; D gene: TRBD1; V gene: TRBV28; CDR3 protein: CASSPRTGRGGYTF
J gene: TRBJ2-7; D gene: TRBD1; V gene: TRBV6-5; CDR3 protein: CASSYQTGVYEQYF
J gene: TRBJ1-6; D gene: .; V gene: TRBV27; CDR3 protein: CATGRNNSPLHF
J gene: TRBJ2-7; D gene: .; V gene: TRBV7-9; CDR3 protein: CASSSHSPLSYEQYF
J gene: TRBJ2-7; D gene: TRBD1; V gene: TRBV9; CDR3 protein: CASSGGTGVGYEQYF
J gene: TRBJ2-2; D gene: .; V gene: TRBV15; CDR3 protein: CATSREQTGELFF
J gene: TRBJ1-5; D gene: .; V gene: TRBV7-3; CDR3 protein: CASSLSQGQPQHF
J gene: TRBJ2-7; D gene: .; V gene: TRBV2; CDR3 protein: CASSELGRGAYEQYF
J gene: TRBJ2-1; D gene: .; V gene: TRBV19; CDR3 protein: CASRGISGSYNEQFF
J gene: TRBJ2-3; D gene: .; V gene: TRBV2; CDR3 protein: CASRDSFDTDTQYF
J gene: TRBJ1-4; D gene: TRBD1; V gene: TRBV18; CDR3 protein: CASSPSTGVETNEKLFF
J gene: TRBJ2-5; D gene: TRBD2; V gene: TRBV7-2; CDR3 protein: CASSSPGLGGETQYF
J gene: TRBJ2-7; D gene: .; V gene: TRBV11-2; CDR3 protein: CASSLSRSYEQYF
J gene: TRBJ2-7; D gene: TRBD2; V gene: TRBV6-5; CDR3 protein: CASRILAGGKVDF
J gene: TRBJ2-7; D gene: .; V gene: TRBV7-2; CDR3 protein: CASSRTGTYEQYF
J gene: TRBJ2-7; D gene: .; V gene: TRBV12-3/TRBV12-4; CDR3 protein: CASSTQGFEQYF
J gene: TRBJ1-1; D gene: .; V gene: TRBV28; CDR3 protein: CASALLPGSNTEAFF